This TCR beta chain was sequenced in a study of CD8+CD57+ T cells in acquired aplastic anemia. This clonotype was seen a handful of times. The target antigen is unknown. Patients chosen for sequencing had shown CD8+CD57+ cell expansion by flow cytometry. Overall study findings and caveats: Researchers reported that CD8+ Simpson's diversity was not significantly different in patients versus controls.

CDR3 length: 11 residues. Germline CDR1 is LNHDA and CDR2 is SQIVND (reference sequence). V was trimmed by 7 bases and J by 8 bases, leaving 12 bases between them. The TCR beta profiling, which covered VDJ combination and CDR3 sequence, was carried out using genomic DNA as the template. TCRdb independently ran MiXCR on the reads; one entry per CDR3 protein. The table records hundreds of thousands of distinct CDR3 sequences, roughly 34% of them present only once. Sequenced material: sorted CD4+, CD8+, or CD8+CD57+ T cells (not recorded which) from PBMCs. This chain links TRBV19 with TRBJ2-7; tentative D call: TRBD1 (6 bases). The clonotype was recovered from a human donor with aplastic anemia. The CDR3 region has the DNA TGTGCCAGTAATGTGGGGGCACAGCAGTACTTC. Its protein is CASNVGAQQYF.